The TCR beta chain described here comes from a study of shared clonotypes between healthy human individuals. Study-wide points: It was anticipated that sequencing depth would influence how many clonotypes donors shared. Of the naive CD4 clonotypes, roughly 5.5% were shared across a few donors.

The CDR3 has 17 amino acids. Germline V lookup: CDR1 KGHSH, CDR2 LQKENI. V lost 1 base to trimming and J lost 2 bases, with 15 bases between them. In the sorted-subset replicate PCRs, approximately 200 ng DNA, 25,000 to 30,000 T cell genomes, was used. Using immunoSEQ multiplex PCR, the repertoire was profiled, and TCRdb retains in-frame clones only, with some absent. The sample has about 380,000 clones, about 96% seen once. A note on this clone: What it recognizes is unknown.

Sequencing was performed on memory CD8+ T cells sorted from blood. Subset denoted: CD45RO+ cells pooled with CCR7-negative TemRA cells. The J gene is TRBJ2-1, the V gene TRBV18, with a weak D call TRBD2 (5 bases). This TCR came from a man aged 30-40 years in good health. CDR3 coding DNA: TGTGCCAGCTCACCACTGGGAAGGCGGGTGGCCTACAATGAGCAGTTCTTC. Translating gives CASSPLGRRVAYNEQFF. The full variable domain, rest sourced from reference TRBV18 and TRBJ2-1, is NAGVMQNPRHLVRRRGQEARLRCSPMKGHSHVYWYRQLPEEGLKFMVYLQKENIIDESGMPKERFSAEFPKEGPSILRIQQVVRGDSAAYFCASSPLGRRVAYNEQFFGPGTRLTVL.